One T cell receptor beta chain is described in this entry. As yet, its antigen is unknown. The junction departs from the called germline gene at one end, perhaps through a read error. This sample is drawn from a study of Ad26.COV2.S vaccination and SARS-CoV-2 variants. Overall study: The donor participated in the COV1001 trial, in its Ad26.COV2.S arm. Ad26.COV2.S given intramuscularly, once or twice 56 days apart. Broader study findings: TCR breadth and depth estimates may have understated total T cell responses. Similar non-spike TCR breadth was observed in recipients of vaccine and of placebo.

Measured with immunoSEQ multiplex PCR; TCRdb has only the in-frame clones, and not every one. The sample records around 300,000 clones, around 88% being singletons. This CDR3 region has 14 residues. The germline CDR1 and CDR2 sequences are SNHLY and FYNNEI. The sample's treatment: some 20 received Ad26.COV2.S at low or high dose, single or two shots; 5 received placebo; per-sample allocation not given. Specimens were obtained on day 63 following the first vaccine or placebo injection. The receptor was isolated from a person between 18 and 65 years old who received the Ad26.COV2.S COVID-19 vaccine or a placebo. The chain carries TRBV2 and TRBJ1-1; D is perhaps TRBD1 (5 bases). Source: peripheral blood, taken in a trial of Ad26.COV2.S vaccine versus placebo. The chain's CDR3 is CASNRAGRNAEAFF. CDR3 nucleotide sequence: TGTGCCAGCAATCGAGCAGGGAGGAACGCTGAAGCTTTCTTT.